The 21 T cell receptor beta chains given below trace back to one sample, sequenced in a study of T-cell reconstitution after alpha-beta-depleted transplantation in children. Unique molecular identifiers featured in how the TCRbeta library was prepared. TCRdb re-derived calls from the PCR reads in MiXCR, one entry per CDR3 protein. The data show 550,000 to 600,000 distinct CDR3 sequences, 23% seen once. Sequenced material: PBMCs, mostly from graft donor cells, taken 360 days after TCRalphabeta/CD19-depleted stem cell transplant. These receptors all stem from a boy under three years old who had a stem cell transplant for acute myeloid leukemia, so the T cells may come from the graft donor.

This clonotype was seen a few times. CDR3 sequence: CSAYGQGQETQYF. CDR3 nucleotides: TGCAGTGCTTATGGACAGGGTCAAGAGACCCAGTACTTC. V is TRBV20-1 and J is TRBJ2-5; 8 bases line up with TRBD1. CDR3 length equals 13 residues. J was trimmed by 2 bases and V by 5 bases; bases with no gene match: 4. Germline values: CDR1 DFQATT, CDR2 SNEGSKA (reference sequence).

This clonotype was found a few times. The chain recombines TRBV20-1 with TRBJ2-5; D not resolved. Germline V gene lookup returns CDR1 DFQATT and CDR2 SNEGSKA (reference sequence). Trimming removed 6 bases at V and 0 bases at J, with 17 bases between. CDR3 length equals 15 residues. This CDR3 reads CSATPDVLYQETQYF. CDR3 in DNA: TGCAGTGCCACCCCGGATGTGCTTTACCAAGAGACCCAGTACTTC.

This rearrangement joins TRBV29-1 to TRBJ1-3; 9 nucleotides align to TRBD1. The trim removed 7 bases at V and 3 bases at J, leaving 7 bases unmatched. The CDR3 is 14 residues long. Germline CDR1 SQVTM, CDR2 ANQGSEA. The CDR3 is CSARQGEFGNTIYF. The CDR3 region has the DNA TGCAGCGCTCGACAGGGGGAGTTTGGAAACACCATATATTTT.

The V and J genes are TRBV7-6 and TRBJ2-5; D unclear. CDR1 SGHVS and CDR2 FNYEAQ come from the germline V gene. With 3 bases removed from V and 0 bases from J, the gap between germline ends came to 8 bases. The CDR3 loop spans 14 amino acids. CDR3 loop: CASSFSSYQETQYF. In nucleotides, the CDR3 is TGTGCCAGCAGCTTTTCCTCGTACCAAGAGACCCAGTACTTC.

As concerns this clonotype: The junction departs from germline at one end; a sequencing error may be responsible. This chain uses TRBV20-1 with TRBJ2-5; maybe TRBD2 (6 bases). This CDR3 has 15 amino acids. Germline V lookup: CDR1 DFQATT, CDR2 SNEGSKA (reference sequence). CDR3 coding DNA: TGCAGTGCTAGCCCCTTTTTGGGCAGGGAGGAGACCCAGAACTTC. This encodes CSASPFLGREETQNF.

This clonotype has a count of ten or more. This chain uses TRBV7-2 with TRBJ2-3; 9 bases align to TRBD2. Trimming at V came to 1 base and at J to 1 base, leaving 0 bases not matched to a gene. This CDR3 is 15 amino acids long. CDR1 is SGHTA and CDR2 is FQGNSA in the germline V gene. The CDR3 DNA follows: TGTGCCAGCAGCTTAGGCGGGGGGGGCACAGATACGCAGTATTTT. The encoded protein is CASSLGGGGTDTQYF. Filled out from reference TRBV7-2 and TRBJ2-3, the complete variable domain reads GAGVSQSPSNKVTEKGKDVELRCDPISGHTALYWYRQSLGQGLEFLIYFQGNSAPDKSGLPSDRFSAERTGGSVSTLTIQRTQQEDSAVYLCASSLGGGGTDTQYFGPGTRLTVL.

V usage is TRBV6-2 or TRBV6-3 and J usage is TRBJ2-1, with TRBD2 matching over 10 bases. The V and J ends lost 5 bases and 8 bases, in that order; junction bases with no gene match: 6. Per the germline V gene, CDR1 is MNHEY and CDR2 is SVGEGT. CDR3 length: 14 residues. CDR3 DNA sequence: TGTGCCAGCAGTGAGCGGGGGGGTGGCGATGAGCAGTTCTTC. It codes for CASSERGGGDEQFF.

The V and J genes are TRBV25-1 and TRBJ2-1; 7 nucleotides align to TRBD1. Germline values: CDR1 MGHDK, CDR2 SYGVNS. V shed 3 bases, J shed 9 bases, and the junction held 5 bases outside the gene matches. The CDR3 has 13 amino acids. CDR3 loop: CASSDDRAGEQFF. The CDR3 nucleotides read TGTGCCAGCAGTGATGACAGGGCCGGTGAGCAGTTCTTC. Based on the CDR3 plus reference TRBV25-1 and TRBJ2-1, the full variable domain is EADIYQTPRYLVIGTGKKITLECSQTMGHDKMYWYQQDPGMELHLIHYSYGVNSTEKGDLSSESTVSRIRTEHFPLTLESARPSHTSQYLCASSDDRAGEQFFGPGTRLTVL.

The chain links TRBV12-3 or TRBV12-4 to TRBJ2-5, with 8 bases matching TRBD2. CDR3 length equals 16 residues. J was trimmed by 1 base and V by 6 bases; bases with no gene match: 10. CDR3 sequence reads: CASSPIQRGLQETQYF. In DNA form, the CDR3 reads TGTGCCAGCAGCCCGATTCAGCGGGGGCTCCAAGAGACCCAGTACTTC.

This clonotype has only a few counts. V usage is TRBV14 and J usage is TRBJ2-7, with no clear D. This CDR3 contains 12 residues. Deletions cut 0 bases from V and 5 bases from J, with 5 bases between. Germline CDR1 is SGHDN and CDR2 is FVKESK. CDR3 residues: CASSQDRHEQYV. The CDR3 region has the DNA TGTGCCAGCAGCCAAGATCGACACGAGCAGTACGTC.

The chain carries TRBV7-8 and TRBJ2-1; 8 nucleotides match TRBD1. V gave up 1 base and J gave up 6 bases; unmatched junction bases: 2. Germline V gene lookup returns CDR1 SGHVS and CDR2 FQNEAQ. The CDR3 runs 14 residues. CDR3: CASSLGDRPNEQFF. The CDR3 DNA sequence: TGTGCCAGCAGCTTAGGGGACAGGCCCAATGAGCAGTTCTTC.

This clonotype was detected only a few times. The genes are TRBV4-3 and TRBJ1-1, with D possibly being TRBD1 (6 bases). The germline CDR1 and CDR2 sequences are LGHNA and YSLEER. V was shortened by 2 bases and J by 3 bases, with 13 bases between the two germline ends. The CDR3 runs 15 residues. The DNA of the CDR3 is TGCGCCAGCAGCCAACGTCTTAGGGGGGACACTGAAGCTTTCTTT. It is translated as CASSQRLRGDTEAFF.

This clonotype has ten or more counts. The chain combines TRBV29-1 with TRBJ1-1; 8 bases match TRBD1. Germline values: CDR1 SQVTM, CDR2 ANQGSEA. The CDR3 contains 13 residues. The ends lost 7 bases at V and 2 bases at J; junction bases unmatched: 6. The CDR3 DNA sequence: TGCAGCGGCGGGGGACAGGCAAACACTGAAGCTTTCTTT. Its translation is CSGGGQANTEAFF.

This clonotype has more than one count but fewer than ten. The V gene is TRBV27, the J gene TRBJ2-1; 14 positions match TRBD2. Trimming cost V 7 bases and J 9 bases; bases outside gene matches: 11. The germline V gene encodes CDR1 MNHEY and CDR2 SMNVEV (reference sequence). The CDR3 contains 16 residues. As DNA, the CDR3 is TGTGCCAGCACCGGACTAGCGGGGGGTTTGGCACTTGAGCAGTTCTTC. It codes for CASTGLAGGLALEQFF.

This clonotype turned up a few times. The rearrangement joins TRBV2 to TRBJ2-3; TRBD2 aligns across 12 bases. The germline gives CDR1 SNHLY, CDR2 FYNNEI. The J segment lost 2 bases and the V segment lost 4 bases, leaving 4 bases of the junction unmatched. The CDR3 loop spans 16 amino acids. Here the CDR3 reads CASSAGLAGPTDTQYF. The CDR3 DNA follows: TGTGCCAGCAGTGCAGGACTAGCGGGGCCCACAGATACGCAGTATTTT.

This clonotype showed up just a few times. The chain links TRBV2 to TRBJ2-3, with D maybe TRBD1 (5 bases). V gave up 2 bases and J gave up 1 base, with 10 bases separating them. The CDR3 length is 15 residues. Looked up from germline, CDR1 is SNHLY and CDR2 is FYNNEI. In nucleotides, the CDR3 is TGTGCCAGCAGTGAATACAGGTGGGGCACAGATACGCAGTATTTT. It codes for CASSEYRWGTDTQYF.

This clonotype was recorded a few times. The chain joins TRBV7-2 to TRBJ2-1; maybe TRBD1 (5 bases). Germline V gene sequence: CDR1 SGHTA, CDR2 FQGNSA. CDR3 length equals 16 residues. Trimming removed 6 bases at V and 8 bases at J, with 23 bases between. The CDR3 nucleotides are TGTGCCAGCAGGCCAGATGGGGCAGAATTCGTCCATGAGCAGTTCTTC. Protein sequence: CASRPDGAEFVHEQFF.

V gene TRBV20-1 combines with J gene TRBJ1-1; 7 nucleotides line up with TRBD1. CDR3 size: 11 residues. CDR1 and CDR2 (germline): DFQATT, SNEGSKA (reference sequence). Trimming removed 6 bases from V and 8 bases from J; junction bases left unmatched: 6. The chain's CDR3 is CSAPRGQEAFF. The CDR3, as DNA: TGCAGTGCCCCTAGGGGACAGGAAGCTTTCTTT.

This clonotype has just a few counts. The CDR3 DNA reads TGCGCCAGCAGCGCGAAAGTTGGGGGACCCCAAGAGACCCAGTACTTC. Its translation is CASSAKVGGPQETQYF. This chain connects TRBV5-1 to TRBJ2-5; D could derive from TRBD1 or TRBD2 (5 bases each). Per the germline V gene, CDR1 is SGHRS and CDR2 is YFSETQ. V was shortened by 4 bases and J by 1 base, with 17 bases between the two germline ends. This CDR3 contains 16 residues.

This clonotype occurred a few times. CDR3 nucleotide sequence: TGCGCCAGCAGCCACCGGGACAGCTCCTACGAGCAGTACTTC. Translated: CASSHRDSSYEQYF. The V gene is TRBV4-3, the J gene TRBJ2-7; 7 nucleotides agree with TRBD1. The ends lost 3 bases at V and 0 bases at J; junction bases unmatched: 2. This CDR3 contains 14 residues. The germline CDR1 and CDR2 sequences are LGHNA and YSLEER.

As regards this clonotype: An end of the junction does not agree with germline; a read error may underlie this. J is TRBJ1-5 and V is TRBV3-1; the match to TRBD1 covers 9 bases. This CDR3 has 15 amino acids. Germline CDR1 reads LGHDT; CDR2 reads YNNKEL (reference sequence). As DNA, the CDR3 is TGTGCCAGCAGCCAACACTGGGGACAGGGACAGCGCCAGCATTTT. Translated: CASSQHWGQGQRQHF.